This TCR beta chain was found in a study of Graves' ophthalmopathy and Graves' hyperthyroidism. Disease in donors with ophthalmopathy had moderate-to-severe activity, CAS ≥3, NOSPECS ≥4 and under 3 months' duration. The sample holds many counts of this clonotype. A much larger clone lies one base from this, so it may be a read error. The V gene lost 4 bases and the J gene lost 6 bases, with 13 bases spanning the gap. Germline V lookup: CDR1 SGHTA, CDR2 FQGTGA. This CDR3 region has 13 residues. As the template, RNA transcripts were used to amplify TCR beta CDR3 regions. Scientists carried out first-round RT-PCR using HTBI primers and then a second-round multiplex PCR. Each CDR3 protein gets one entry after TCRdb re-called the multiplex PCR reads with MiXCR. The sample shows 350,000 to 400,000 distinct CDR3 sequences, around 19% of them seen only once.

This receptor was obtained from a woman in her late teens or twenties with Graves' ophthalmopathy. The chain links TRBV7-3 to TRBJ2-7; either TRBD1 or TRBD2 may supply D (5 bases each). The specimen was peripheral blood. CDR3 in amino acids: CASSSRGSTEQYF. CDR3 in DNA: TGTGCCAGCAGCTCTCGGGGCTCCACCGAGCAGTACTTC.